Included here is one T cell receptor beta chain sequence, with context. The antigen is unknown. Trimming removed 6 bases at V and 0 bases at J, with 12 bases between. The CDR3 extends over 15 amino acids. Germline V CDR1 and CDR2: LGHNA, YSLEER. Profiling relied on immunoSEQ multiplex PCR, and the TCRdb table lists in-frame clones only, not all of them. The sample contains 6,000 to 9,000 clones, approximately 87% of which appear only once. This sample was included in a study of T cell clonotyping in hematopoietic cell transplantation. Samples: about 28 days before transplant, then days 30, 100 and 180 after. Broader study findings: At the given depth, recipient repertoires were over 95% de novo clonotypes. Higher Inverse Simpson Index values in graft donor and pretransplant recipient predicted broader posttransplant TCR diversity. Pathologically expanded recipient clonotypes increased progressively from day 30 to day 180 as diversity fell.

Source: PBMCs, taken 100 days after allogeneic stem cell transplant. The origin of this receptor is a male patient aged 50 to 59 who had an allogeneic stem cell transplant from a related donor, so the T cells may come from the graft donor. Some clones in this sample may be carry-over from other donors' samples. The chain recombines TRBV4-3 with TRBJ1-5; maybe TRBD1 (5 bases). This CDR3 is CASRRDSYSNQPQHF. The CDR3 DNA reads as TGCGCCAGCAGAAGAGACAGCTATAGCAATCAGCCCCAGCATTTT.